This T cell receptor beta chain was sequenced during a study of regulatory T cells in long-lasting Graves disease. Researchers made TCR beta libraries by using iRepertoire HTBI primers and running Arm-PCR on CDR3 regions. One entry per CDR3 protein results from TCRdb running MiXCR on the multiplex PCR reads. The table has about 460,000 distinct CDR3 sequences, around 15% seen once; the top ten hold roughly a sixth. This clonotype was counted only a few times. Antigen: not known. In germline, CDR1 is SQVTM, CDR2 ANQGSEA. The CDR3 is 16 amino acids. V lost 2 bases to trimming and J lost 2 bases; unmatched junction nucleotides: 8. Study results and limitations: Those with persistent Graves' had less TCR diversity than newly diagnosed patients. Peripheral blood was the sole material, not thyroid tissue.

Time point reported: newly diagnosed GD, antithyroid drugs for less than 3 months. The authors made the TCR library using RNA they extracted from PBMCs. Another study also made use of these data, one on T cells in Graves' hyperthyroidism and ophthalmopathy. As that report states: Graves' hyperthyroidism qualified as stable when ophthalmopathy did not progress within 18 months.

The specimen was peripheral blood mononuclear cells (PBMCs), collected at new diagnosis, from a patient treated with antithyroid drugs. The chain recombines TRBV29-1 with TRBJ2-7, with 11 bases that match TRBD2. The TCR comes from a woman aged 45 to 65 with Graves disease. The CDR3 protein is CSVESSTSGSPYEQYF. In DNA form, the CDR3 reads TGCAGCGTTGAAAGCAGTACTAGCGGGAGTCCCTACGAGCAGTACTTC.